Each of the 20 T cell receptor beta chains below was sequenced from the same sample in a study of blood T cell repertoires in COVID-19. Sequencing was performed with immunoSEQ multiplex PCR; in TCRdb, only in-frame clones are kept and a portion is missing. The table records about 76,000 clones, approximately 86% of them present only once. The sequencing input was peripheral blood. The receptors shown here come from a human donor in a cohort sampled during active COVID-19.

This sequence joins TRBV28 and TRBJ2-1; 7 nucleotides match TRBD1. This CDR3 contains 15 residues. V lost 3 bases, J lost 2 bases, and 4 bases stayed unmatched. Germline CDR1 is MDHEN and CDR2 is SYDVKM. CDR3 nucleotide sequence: TGTGCCAGCAGTTTGGTCAGGGGGACCTACAATGAGCAGTTCTTC. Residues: CASSLVRGTYNEQFF. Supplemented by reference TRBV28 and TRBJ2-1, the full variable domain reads DVKVTQSSRYLVKRTGEKVFLECVQDMDHENMFWYRQDPGLGLRLIYFSYDVKMKEKGDIPEGYSVSREKKERFSLILESASTNQTSMYLCASSLVRGTYNEQFFGPGTRLTVL.

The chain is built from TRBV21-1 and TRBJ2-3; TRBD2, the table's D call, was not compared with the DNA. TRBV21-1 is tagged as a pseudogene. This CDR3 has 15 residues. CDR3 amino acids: CASTPIRGVTDTQYF. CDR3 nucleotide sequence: TGTGCCAGCACCCCGATTCGGGGGGTAACAGATACGCAGTATTTT.

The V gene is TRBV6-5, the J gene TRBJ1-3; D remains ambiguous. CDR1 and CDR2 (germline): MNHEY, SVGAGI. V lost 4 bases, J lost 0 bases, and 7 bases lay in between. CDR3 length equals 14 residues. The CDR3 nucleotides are TGTGCCAGCAGTTCAGCGGGCTCTGGAAACACCATATATTTT. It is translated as CASSSAGSGNTIYF.

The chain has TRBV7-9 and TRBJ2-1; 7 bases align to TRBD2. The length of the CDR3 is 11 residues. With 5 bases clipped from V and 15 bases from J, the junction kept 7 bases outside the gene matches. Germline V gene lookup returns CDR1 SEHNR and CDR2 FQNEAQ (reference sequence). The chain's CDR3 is CASSPGGGRFF. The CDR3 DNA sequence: TGTGCCAGCAGCCCAGGCGGGGGTCGGTTCTTC.

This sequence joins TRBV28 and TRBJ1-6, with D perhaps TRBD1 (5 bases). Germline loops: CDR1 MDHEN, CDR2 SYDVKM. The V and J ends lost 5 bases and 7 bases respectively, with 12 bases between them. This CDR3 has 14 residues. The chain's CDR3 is CASSPHNRNSPLHF. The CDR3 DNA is TGTGCCAGCAGTCCACATAACAGGAATTCACCCCTCCACTTT.

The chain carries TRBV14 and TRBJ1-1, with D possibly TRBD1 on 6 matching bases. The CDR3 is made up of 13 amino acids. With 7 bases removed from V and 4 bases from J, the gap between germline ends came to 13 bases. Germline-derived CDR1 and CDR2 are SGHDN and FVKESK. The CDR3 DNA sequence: TGTGCCAGCAACAATCAAGGGGGCACTGAAGCTTTCTTT. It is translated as CASNNQGGTEAFF.

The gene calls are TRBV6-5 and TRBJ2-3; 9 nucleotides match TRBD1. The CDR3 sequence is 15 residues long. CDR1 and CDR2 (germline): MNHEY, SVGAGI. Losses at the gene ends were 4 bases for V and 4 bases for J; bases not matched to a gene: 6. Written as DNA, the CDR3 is TGTGCCAGCAGTTTCCGGACAGGGGACTCAGATACGCAGTATTTT. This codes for CASSFRTGDSDTQYF.

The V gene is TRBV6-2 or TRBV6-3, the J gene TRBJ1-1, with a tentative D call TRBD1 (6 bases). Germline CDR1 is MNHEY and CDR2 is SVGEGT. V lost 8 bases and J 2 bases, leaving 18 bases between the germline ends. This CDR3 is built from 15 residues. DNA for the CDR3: TGTGCCAGCGGGTACTTAAACAGGGATAACACTGAAGCTTTCTTT. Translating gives CASGYLNRDNTEAFF.

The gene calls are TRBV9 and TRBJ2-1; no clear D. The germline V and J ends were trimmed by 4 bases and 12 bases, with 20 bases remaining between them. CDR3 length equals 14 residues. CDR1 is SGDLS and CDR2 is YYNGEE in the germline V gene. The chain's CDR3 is CASSPDAHTNWQFF. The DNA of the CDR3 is TGTGCCAGCAGCCCAGATGCCCATACTAATTGGCAGTTCTTC.

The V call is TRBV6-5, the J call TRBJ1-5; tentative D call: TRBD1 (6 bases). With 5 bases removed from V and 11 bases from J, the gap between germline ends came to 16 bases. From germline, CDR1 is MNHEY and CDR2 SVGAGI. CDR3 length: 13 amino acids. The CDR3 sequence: CASSPTPTGAQHF. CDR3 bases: TGTGCCAGCAGTCCTACCCCGACAGGTGCCCAGCATTTT.

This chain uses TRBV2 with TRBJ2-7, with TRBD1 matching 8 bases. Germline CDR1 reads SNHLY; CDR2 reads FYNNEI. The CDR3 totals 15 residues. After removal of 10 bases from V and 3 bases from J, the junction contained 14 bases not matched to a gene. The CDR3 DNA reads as TGTGCCATCGAGGACAGGGCCACCGTTGGCTACGAGCAGTACTTC. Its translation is CAIEDRATVGYEQYF.

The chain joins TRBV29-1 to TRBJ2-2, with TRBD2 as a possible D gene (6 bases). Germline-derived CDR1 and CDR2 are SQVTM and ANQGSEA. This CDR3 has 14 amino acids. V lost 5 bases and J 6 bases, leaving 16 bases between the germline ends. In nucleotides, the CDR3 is TGCAGCGTTCGGGCTAGCGTCTTTGCCGGGGAGCTGTTTTTT. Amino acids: CSVRASVFAGELFF.

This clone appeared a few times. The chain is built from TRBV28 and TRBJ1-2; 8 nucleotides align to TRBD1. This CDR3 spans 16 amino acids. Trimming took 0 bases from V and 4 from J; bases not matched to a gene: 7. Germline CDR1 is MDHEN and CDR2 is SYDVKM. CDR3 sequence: CASSLWGRGRVYGYTF. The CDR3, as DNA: TGTGCCAGCAGTTTATGGGGCAGGGGGCGCGTCTATGGCTACACCTTC.

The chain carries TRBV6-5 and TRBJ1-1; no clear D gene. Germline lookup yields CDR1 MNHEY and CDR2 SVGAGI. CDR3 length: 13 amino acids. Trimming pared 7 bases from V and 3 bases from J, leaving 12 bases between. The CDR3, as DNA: TGTGCCAGCACTTTACGGAGACACACTGAAGCTTTCTTT. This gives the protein CASTLRRHTEAFF.

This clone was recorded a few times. The CDR3 bases are TGTGCCAGCAGCTTAGGGCTAGCGGCGAACACCGGGGAGCTGTTTTTT. Translating it yields CASSLGLAANTGELFF. The chain couples TRBV7-9 to TRBJ2-2, with TRBD2 matching 7 bases. With 1 base clipped from V and 0 bases from J, the junction kept 2 bases outside the gene matches. This CDR3 has 16 amino acids. Germline V gene data show CDR1 as SEHNR and CDR2 as FQNEAQ (reference sequence).

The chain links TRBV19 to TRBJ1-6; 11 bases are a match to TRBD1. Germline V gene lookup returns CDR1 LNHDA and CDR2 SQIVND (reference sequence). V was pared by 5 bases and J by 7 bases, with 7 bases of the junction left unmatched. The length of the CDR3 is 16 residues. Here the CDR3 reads CASSLFWTGGNSPLHF. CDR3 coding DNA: TGTGCCAGTAGTTTATTTTGGACAGGGGGCAATTCACCCCTCCACTTT.

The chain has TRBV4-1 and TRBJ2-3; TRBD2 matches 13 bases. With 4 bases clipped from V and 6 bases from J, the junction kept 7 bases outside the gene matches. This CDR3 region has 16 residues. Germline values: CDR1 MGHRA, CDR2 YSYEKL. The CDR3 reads CASSRGLAGERDTQYF. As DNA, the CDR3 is TGCGCCAGCAGCCGAGGACTAGCGGGAGAGAGGGATACGCAGTATTTT.

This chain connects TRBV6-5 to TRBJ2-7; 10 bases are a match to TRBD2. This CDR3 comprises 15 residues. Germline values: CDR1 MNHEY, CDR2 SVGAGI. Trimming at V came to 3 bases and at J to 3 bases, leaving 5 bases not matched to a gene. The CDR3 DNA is TGTGCCAGCAGTTATGGGGGACTAGCGAGCTACGAGCAGTACTTC. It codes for CASSYGGLASYEQYF.

CDR3 loop: CAWSPGQGANGYTF. DNA of the CDR3: TGTGCCTGGTCTCCGGGACAGGGGGCGAATGGCTACACCTTC. V is TRBV30 and J is TRBJ1-2; TRBD1 matches 12 bases. The CDR3 sequence is 14 residues long. The germline V gene has CDR1 GTSNPN and CDR2 SVGIG (reference sequence). J was trimmed by 6 bases and V by 5 bases; bases with no gene match: 7. Combining the CDR3 with reference TRBV30 and TRBJ1-2 gives the whole variable domain SQTIHQWPATLVQPVGSPLSLECTVEGTSNPNLYWYRQAAGRGLQLLFYSVGIGQISSEVPQNLSASRPQDRQFILSSKKLLLSDSGFYLCAWSPGQGANGYTFGSGTRLTVV.

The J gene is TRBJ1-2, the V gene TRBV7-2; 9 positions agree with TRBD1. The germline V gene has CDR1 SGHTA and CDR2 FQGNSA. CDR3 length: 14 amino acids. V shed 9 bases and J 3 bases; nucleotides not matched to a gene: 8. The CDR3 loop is CASHLTGGDYGYTF. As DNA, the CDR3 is TGTGCCAGTCACCTGACAGGGGGGGACTATGGCTACACCTTC.